This entry describes one T cell receptor (beta chain). This sample is part of a study of blood T cell repertoires in COVID-19. Study in general: From the United States, Italy and Spain came samples of acute and convalescent COVID-19.

Trimming pared 11 bases from V and 3 bases from J, leaving 23 bases between. Germline CDR1 reads LNHDA; CDR2 reads SQIVND (reference sequence). The CDR3 contains 15 residues. Repertoires were generated with immunoSEQ multiplex PCR, while TCRdb's copy carries only in-frame clones and drops some. The repertoire holds around 67,000 clones, with about 83% as singletons. The J gene is TRBJ2-7, the V gene TRBV19; possible D gene TRBD2, 6 bases. The sequenced sample was peripheral blood. This TCR was sampled from a man over 45 with active COVID-19. CDR3 amino acids: CASSSGGDLYYEQYF. CDR3 nucleotide sequence: TGTGCCTCAAGCTCCGGCGGGGACCTTTACTACGAGCAGTACTTC. Filled out from reference TRBV19 and TRBJ2-7, the complete variable domain reads DGGITQSPKYLFRKEGQNVTLSCEQNLNHDAMYWYRQDPGQGLRLIYYSQIVNDFQKGDIAEGYSVSREKKESFPLTVTSAQKNPTAFYLCASSSGGDLYYEQYFGPGTRLTVT.